This entry lists 14 T cell receptor beta chains sequenced from one sample in a study of identical twins. TCRdb re-analysed the 5' RACE reads in MiXCR, keeping a single row per CDR3 protein. The data hold roughly 200,000 distinct CDR3 sequences, with around 8.1% observed a single time. These same records also appear under a second study, on yellow fever vaccine responses in identical twins.

Source material: memory (CD45RO+) T cells sorted from blood. The receptors here all came from a woman younger than 30 in good health.

This clonotype came up a few times. CDR3 sequence (DNA): TGTGCCAGCAGCTCAGGTCCGGCTAGCGGACAAGAGACCCAGTACTTC. Its translation: CASSSGPASGQETQYF. The chain couples TRBV7-3 to TRBJ2-5; 7 nucleotides line up with TRBD2. Germline values: CDR1 SGHTA, CDR2 FQGTGA. The CDR3 loop spans 16 amino acids. V lost 4 bases, J lost 2 bases, and 10 bases stayed unmatched. The whole variable domain, remainder taken from reference TRBV7-3 and TRBJ2-5, is GAGVSQTPSNKVTEKGKYVELRCDPISGHTALYWYRQSLGQGPEFLIYFQGTGAADDSGLPNDRFFAVRPEGSVSTLKIQRTERGDSAVYLCASSSGPASGQETQYFGPGTRLLVL.

In this sample, this clonotype turned up many times. Here the CDR3 reads CASRDPPYEQYF. As DNA, the CDR3 is TGCGCCAGCAGGGACCCTCCCTACGAGCAGTACTTC. The chain carries TRBV5-1 and TRBJ2-7; D remains unclear. The V end lost 5 bases, the J end lost 2 bases, and 8 bases lay between the germline ends. CDR1 SGHRS and CDR2 YFSETQ come from the germline V gene. This CDR3 has 12 residues.

This clonotype has ten or more counts. This chain uses TRBV3-1 with TRBJ2-5; D call uncertain. Germline V gives CDR1 LGHDT, CDR2 YNNKEL (reference sequence). The CDR3 is 11 amino acids. The V gene lost 0 bases and the J gene lost 4 bases, with 0 bases spanning the gap. In DNA form, the CDR3 reads TGTGCCAGCAGCCAAGAAGAGACCCAGTACTTC. It codes for CASSQEETQYF.

This clonotype was seen many times. The CDR3 sequence: CASSVRQGGDTQYF. DNA of the CDR3: TGTGCCAGCAGTGTTCGACAGGGCGGAGATACGCAGTATTTT. The rearrangement links TRBV12-3 or TRBV12-4 to TRBJ2-3; 7 bases agree with TRBD1. The CDR3 runs 14 residues. J lost 5 bases, V lost 5 bases, and 7 bases had no gene match.

In its sample, this clonotype was seen a few times. The gene calls are TRBV28 and TRBJ2-5; TRBD1 agrees at 7 bases. Germline trimming cut 1 base from V and 6 bases from J; bases unmatched to any gene: 11. Germline V gene lookup returns CDR1 MDHEN and CDR2 SYDVKM. This CDR3 has 16 amino acids. The CDR3 protein is CASSLSGTANLKTQYF. CDR3 nucleotide sequence: TGTGCCAGCAGTTTATCCGGGACAGCCAATTTAAAGACCCAGTACTTC.

This clonotype was seen a few times. The gene calls are TRBV7-2 and TRBJ2-1; 9 bases are a match to TRBD2. This CDR3 is 14 amino acids long. The trim removed 5 bases at V and 4 bases at J, leaving 3 bases unmatched. Germline lookup yields CDR1 SGHTA and CDR2 FQGNSA. CDR3 sequence (DNA): TGTGCCAGCAGCACAACTAGCGGGTACAATGAGCAGTTCTTC. The encoded protein is CASSTTSGYNEQFF.

This chain links TRBV2 with TRBJ2-2; D is unclear. With 5 bases removed from V and 0 bases from J, the gap between germline ends came to 10 bases. Germline values: CDR1 SNHLY, CDR2 FYNNEI. The CDR3 extends over 15 amino acids. The DNA of the CDR3 is TGTGCCAGCAGTCCAGGTGATACGAACACCGGGGAGCTGTTTTTT. Amino acid sequence: CASSPGDTNTGELFF.

This clonotype was counted at least ten times. J is TRBJ2-3 and V is TRBV12-3 or TRBV12-4, with D unclear. The CDR3 totals 11 residues. Trimming cost V 8 bases and J 0 bases, with 3 bases left between them. The CDR3 sequence: CASGSTDTQYF. CDR3 in DNA: TGTGCCAGCGGCAGCACAGATACGCAGTATTTT.

In this sample, this clonotype turned up many times. The rearrangement links TRBV28 to TRBJ2-3; weak D call: TRBD2 (6 bases). V was pared by 5 bases and J by 2 bases, with 17 bases between. Germline V gene data show CDR1 as MDHEN and CDR2 as SYDVKM. This CDR3 is built from 16 residues. Here the CDR3 DNA reads TGTGCCAGCAGTGCTGCCCTAGCGCGAAACACAGATACGCAGTATTTT. It yields the protein CASSAALARNTDTQYF.

The chain has TRBV25-1 and TRBJ2-3; 9 bases align to TRBD2. Trimming removed 8 bases from V and 6 bases from J; junction bases left unmatched: 12. CDR1 is MGHDK, CDR2 SYGVNS, per germline. CDR3 size: 15 residues. The CDR3 DNA reads TGTGCCAGCTGTCTAGCGGGACCTGAGGGGGATACGCAGTATTTT. Amino acids: CASCLAGPEGDTQYF. The variable domain in full, with the rest retrieved from reference TRBV25-1 and TRBJ2-3, is EADIYQTPRYLVIGTGKKITLECSQTMGHDKMYWYQQDPGMELHLIHYSYGVNSTEKGDLSSESTVSRIRTEHFPLTLESARPSHTSQYLCASCLAGPEGDTQYFGPGTRLTVL.

This clonotype showed up just a few times. J is TRBJ2-1 and V is TRBV5-1; 12 positions agree with TRBD2. J was trimmed by 7 bases and V by 4 bases; bases with no gene match: 6. The CDR3 runs 15 residues. The germline V gene has CDR1 SGHRS and CDR2 YFSETQ. CDR3 amino acids: CASSRTSGIGNEQFF. The CDR3 region has the DNA TGCGCCAGCAGCAGGACTAGCGGGATCGGTAATGAGCAGTTCTTC.

This clonotype was found many times. The genes are TRBV24-1 and TRBJ2-3, with TRBD1 matching over 7 bases. The junction had 1 base not matched to a gene; V was cut back by 0 bases and J by 2 bases. This CDR3 is 15 amino acids long. The germline CDR1 and CDR2 sequences are KGHDR and SFDVKD. DNA of the CDR3: TGTGCCACCAGTGATTTGGGGACAGACACAGATACGCAGTATTTT. Protein: CATSDLGTDTDTQYF.

In the case of this clonotype: Sequence at one end of the junction differs from germline and may be a read error. The genes are TRBV11-3 and TRBJ2-5; no clear D gene. Germline loops: CDR1 SGHNT, CDR2 YENEEA. The CDR3 is made up of 12 amino acids. CDR3 sequence (DNA): TGTGCCGGCAGAAAAACGCAAGAGACCCAGTACTTC. This encodes CAGRKTQETQYF.

About this clonotype: The junction does not match germline at one end; this may be a read error. V gene TRBV27 combines with J gene TRBJ2-7, with TRBD1 matching 7 bases. Germline V lookup: CDR1 MNHEY, CDR2 SMNVEV (reference sequence). The length of the CDR3 is 13 residues. CDR3 in amino acids: CASSSADDRERCF. The CDR3 nucleotides read TGTGCCAGCAGTTCCGCGGACGACAGGGAGAGATGCTTC.